This TCR beta chain was obtained from a study of blood T cell repertoires in COVID-19 (dated by TCRdb to the early 2020s). Notes on the research overall: The collaborator samples originated in the United States, Italy and Spain and spanned the acute and convalescent phases of COVID-19. The material from the prospective study consisted of cDNA or gDNA derived from T cells, B-cell-depleted T cells, or PBMCs. Deeply sampled blood TCRbeta repertoires from subjects exposed to, actively infected with, or recovered from COVID-19 were included in the dataset. A freely available public database, intended as a resource for researchers studying the immune response to SARS-CoV-2, is where the repertoires were released. Samples were obtained from the ongoing ImmuneRACE study (first 160 participants) and from over 1,000 subjects provided by 6 global collaborators. A de-identified subject ID, COVID-19 status, age in years and sex were almost always included in the sample metadata. Where HLA class I and class II types were available, the types were taken from metadata supplied by the sample provider, not from assay-based typing.

In the prospective study, participants were about 18 to 89 years old, resided in 20 to 30 geographic areas of the United States, and were enrolled through a virtual design. To assign participants to cohorts, the prospective study relied on clinical history that participants themselves reported in a screening survey and a study questionnaire. Each participant in the prospective study had whole blood, serum and a nasopharyngeal or oropharyngeal swab collected by mobile phlebotomists. Over a roughly two-month period, participants in the prospective study had the option of providing additional blood draws and questionnaires. Before DNA extraction, blood samples from the prospective study were shipped at room temperature or frozen. Spanning cysteine to phenylalanine, the CDR3 consists of 14 amino acids. Of all the DNA, just the CDR3 is kept, 42 bases in frame from base 1. A distance of 8 bases separates the germline ends of V and J, which lose 5 bases and 0 bases respectively. Via the germline V gene (reference sequence), CDR1 is SGHAT and CDR2 FQDESV.

Study-level results and caveats: How much clinical and demographic metadata was included differed by source and by participant, and the metadata was provided uncurated.

This clone is a singleton in its sample. It has no known antigen specificity. No clone much larger than this one lies a single base away; base qualities are absent. The immunoSEQ Assay, a bias-controlled multiplex PCR, was used to amplify TCRbeta CDR3 regions from genomic DNA. Per the source publication's procedure: Within the assay, amplification of reference gene primers was used to estimate how many nucleated cells each sample contained. To quantify the absolute abundance of each unique TCRbeta CDR3 rearrangement, sequence reads were collapsed and filtered. For each sample, productive Simpson clonality was calculated as the square root of Simpson's diversity index across productive rearrangements. TCRdb obtained this table from immuneACCESS and retained in-frame rearrangements with V and J assigned. These tables miss some clones; where compared with another copy, unresolved V genes account for less than half of the shortfall, and the remainder is unexplained. D and trimming come from the DNA, and the V and J calls and clone size come from that table. Recorded for this sample are hundreds of thousands of clones; around 87% of them occurred a single time. The ten largest make up 3.5% to 4.5% of the sample.

The sequenced sample consisted of PBMCs or T cells enriched from blood (not recorded which). The TCR originated in a woman aged 18-29 years with acute COVID-19. Recombination linked TRBV11-1 to TRBJ2-1; the best D guess is TRBD2, with 6 bases matching. The CDR3 protein: CASSRRGSYNEQFF. The sequenced DNA is TGTGCCAGCAGCCGGCGGGGCTCCTACAATGAGCAGTTCTTC.